The clone carrying this T cell receptor (beta chain) appeared many times. The antigen is undetermined. A patient was excluded if there was uncontrolled infection, other autoimmune disease, pregnancy or lactation. The TCR beta CDR3 regions underwent amplification using RNA transcripts as the source. A first-round RT-PCR of the TCR CDR3 used the HTBI primer set. TCRdb used MiXCR to reprocess the multiplex PCR reads, holding one entry per CDR3 protein. Found here are hundreds of thousands of distinct CDR3 sequences, 14% of them singletons; the top ten hold about 10%. The CDR3 extends over 15 amino acids. Trimming took off 4 bases at V and 1 base at J, with 10 bases between the two ends. The sample belongs to a study of T cells in Graves' hyperthyroidism and ophthalmopathy. General study results and limits: The majority of expanded thyroid clonotypes above 0.001 also appeared in blood.

Source material: blood. This chain uses TRBV12-3 or TRBV12-4 with TRBJ2-2; D call uncertain. The receptor comes from a young woman with Graves' hyperthyroidism. The DNA of the CDR3 is TGTGCCAGCAGTTCCCCAGACCAGAACACCGGGGAGCTGTTTTTT. Protein sequence: CASSSPDQNTGELFF.